The clone carrying this TCR beta chain showed up just once. Its specificity is not known. These data belong to a study of cytomegalovirus exposure and HLA in healthy donors. Study-wide background: Genotyping showed roughly 81% of over 350 donors falling in the Caucasian-associated ancestry cluster.

The PCR made use of 60 Vbeta and 13 Jbeta primers. Clones were read by immunoSEQ multiplex PCR, and TCRdb kept only the in-frame ones, dropping some. The table records over 200,000 clones, approximately 84% of them present only once. In germline, CDR1 is MGHRA, CDR2 YSYEKL. CDR3 size: 15 residues. V lost 6 bases and J lost 1; bases outside the gene matches: 6. Points from the study as a whole: Among TCR beta chains of equal frequency, HLA-associated ones were more clonally expanded in a later analysis.

Specimen: PBMCs. The source is a woman aged 40-49 years in good health and CMV-seronegative. The genes are TRBV4-1 and TRBJ2-1; 7 nucleotides agree with TRBD1. The CDR3 region is CASRDRDRSYNEQFF. The CDR3 bases are TGCGCCAGCAGGGACCGGGACAGATCCTACAATGAGCAGTTCTTC.